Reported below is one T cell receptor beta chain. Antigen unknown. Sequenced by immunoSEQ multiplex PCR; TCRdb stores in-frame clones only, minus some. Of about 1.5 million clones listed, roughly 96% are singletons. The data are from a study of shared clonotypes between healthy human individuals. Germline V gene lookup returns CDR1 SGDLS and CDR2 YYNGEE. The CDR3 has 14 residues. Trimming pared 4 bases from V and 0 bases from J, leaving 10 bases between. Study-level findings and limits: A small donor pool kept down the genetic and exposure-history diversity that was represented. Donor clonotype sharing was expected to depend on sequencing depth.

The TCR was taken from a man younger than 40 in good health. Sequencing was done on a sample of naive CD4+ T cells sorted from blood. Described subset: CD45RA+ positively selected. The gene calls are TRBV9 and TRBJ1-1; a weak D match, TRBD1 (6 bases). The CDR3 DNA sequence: TGTGCCAGCAGCCCCAGGGGTATGAACACTGAAGCTTTCTTT. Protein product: CASSPRGMNTEAFF.